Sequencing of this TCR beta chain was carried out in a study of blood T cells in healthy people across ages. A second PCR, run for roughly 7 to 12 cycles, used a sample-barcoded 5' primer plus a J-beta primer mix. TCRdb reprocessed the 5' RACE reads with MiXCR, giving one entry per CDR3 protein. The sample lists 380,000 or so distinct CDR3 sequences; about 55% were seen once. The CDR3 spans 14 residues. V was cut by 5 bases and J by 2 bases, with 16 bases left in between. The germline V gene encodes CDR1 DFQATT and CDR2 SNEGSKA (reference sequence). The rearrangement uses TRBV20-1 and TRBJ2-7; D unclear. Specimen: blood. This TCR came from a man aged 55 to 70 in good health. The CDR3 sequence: CSARPNFSAYEQYF. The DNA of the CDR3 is TGCAGTGCTCGCCCTAACTTTTCCGCCTACGAGCAGTACTTC.